This TCR beta chain was recovered during a study of blood T cell repertoires in COVID-19. Whole-study context: Samples of COVID-19 (acute and convalescent) were obtained from the United States, Italy and Spain.

Method: immunoSEQ multiplex PCR; TCRdb's copy keeps in-frame clones and lacks some. The sample has about 330,000 clones; approximately 92% are singletons. Participant reports of clinical history set cohort assignment. Recovered status in Cohort 3 required two negative PCRs, clearance, or symptom resolution. Germline V CDR1 and CDR2: MDHEN, SYDVKM. V trimming: 6 bases; J trimming: 1 base; junction bases outside the gene matches: 15. The CDR3 loop spans 18 amino acids. The specimen was PBMCs or T cells enriched from blood (not recorded which). The sequence came from a woman in her 30s who had recovered from COVID-19. This rearrangement joins TRBV28 to TRBJ2-3, with TRBD1 matching 8 bases. CDR3 bases: TGTGCCAGCAGGGTACCGGGACAGGCGGCAGGGGGCACAGATACGCAGTATTTT. This translates into CASRVPGQAAGGTDTQYF.